The 22 T cell receptor beta chains presented below share a single source sample, sequenced in a study of T-cell memory formation after mild COVID-19. From the 5' RACE reads, TCRdb called clonotypes with MiXCR, one entry per CDR3 protein. Of 95,000 to 120,000 distinct CDR3 sequences listed, around a fifth are singletons. The sequencing sample was made of PBMCs or a T cell subset sorted from them (not recorded which). All receptors derive from a man younger than 35 who had mild COVID-19 (a few samples of this study predate the infection). Cell type and time point are not known.

This clonotype was counted a few times. At one of its ends the junction is not consistent with the germline gene, which may arise from a read error. J is TRBJ1-3 and V is TRBV4-3; a possible D gene is TRBD1 (5 bases). The CDR3 sequence is 17 residues long. Germline V lookup: CDR1 LGHNA, CDR2 YSLEER. In DNA, the CDR3 is TGCGCCAGCAGCCAAGATCGGGGTCCGGCAGGGAGGCCTCACGAAAATTTT. Protein: CASSQDRGPAGRPHENF.

This clonotype was detected a few times. The rearrangement uses TRBV29-1 and TRBJ2-7; D is ambiguous. The germline CDR1 and CDR2 sequences are SQVTM and ANQGSEA. CDR3 length: 10 amino acids. With 3 bases removed from V and 9 bases from J, the gap between germline ends came to 9 bases. The CDR3 DNA sequence: TGCAGCGTTGACCCTCGGGTGCAGTACGTC. Protein sequence: CSVDPRVQYV.

The chain couples TRBV27 to TRBJ2-1, with TRBD2 matching over 16 bases. The CDR3 runs to 14 residues. From germline, CDR1 is MNHEY and CDR2 SMNVEV (reference sequence). Unmatched junction bases numbered 7, after V lost 10 bases and J lost 10 bases. This CDR3 is CATGTSGGVKEQFF. Written as DNA, the CDR3 is TGTGCCACCGGGACTAGCGGGGGGGTTAAAGAGCAGTTCTTC.

This clonotype was recorded a few times. The CDR3 reads CASSSAGGRSTGELFF. CDR3 sequence (DNA): TGTGCCAGCAGCTCTGCCGGGGGCCGGAGCACCGGGGAGCTGTTTTTT. V is TRBV7-8 and J is TRBJ2-2; D may be TRBD1 or TRBD2 (6 bases each). Between the trimmed V and J ends, which lost 4 bases and 4 bases, there was a span of 16 bases. Germline V gene lookup returns CDR1 SGHVS and CDR2 FQNEAQ. The CDR3 sequence is 16 residues long. Full variable domain (outside the CDR3, taken from reference TRBV7-8 and TRBJ2-2): GAGVSQSPRYKVAKRGQDVALRCDPISGHVSLFWYQQALGQGPEFLTYFQNEAQLDKSGLPSDRFFAERPEGSVSTLKIQRTQQEDSAVYLCASSSAGGRSTGELFFGEGSRLTVL.

This clonotype was counted many times. This sequence joins TRBV4-2 and TRBJ1-6; D is undetermined. Trimming pared 0 bases from V and 13 bases from J, leaving 16 bases between. The CDR3 sequence is 15 residues long. Germline-derived CDR1 and CDR2 are LGHNA and YNFKEQ. In nucleotides, the CDR3 is TGTGCCAGCAGCCAAGATCCCGGTCCGGAGGAGCCCCTCCACTTT. Encoded protein: CASSQDPGPEEPLHF.

The V and J genes are TRBV10-3 and TRBJ1-1; D possibly corresponds to TRBD1 (6 bases). The CDR3 is 14 amino acids. Germline CDR1 reads ENHRY; CDR2 reads SYGVKD. With 3 bases removed from V and 4 bases from J, the gap between germline ends came to 12 bases. The CDR3 spells CAISEGGRITEAFF. DNA for the CDR3: TGTGCCATCAGTGAAGGGGGGCGTATCACTGAAGCTTTCTTT.

This clonotype was counted ten times or more. The chain employs TRBV29-1 and TRBJ2-1, with 9 bases that match TRBD2. After removal of 5 bases from V and 0 bases from J, the junction contained 5 bases not matched to a gene. This CDR3 is 15 amino acids long. In germline, CDR1 is SQVTM, CDR2 ANQGSEA. The CDR3 coding sequence is TGCAGCGTTCGCGGGGGGGTGAGCTCCTACAATGAGCAGTTCTTC. This gives the protein CSVRGGVSSYNEQFF.

The rearrangement uses TRBV4-1 and TRBJ2-3; TRBD2 might be the D (5 bases). Germline loops: CDR1 MGHRA, CDR2 YSYEKL. The V end lost 3 bases, the J end lost 2 bases, and 18 bases lay between the germline ends. The CDR3 covers 17 residues. The CDR3 nucleotides are TGCGCCAGCAGCCAGTCCCTGAGGACTTACGACACAGATACGCAGTATTTT. As protein: CASSQSLRTYDTDTQYF.

J is TRBJ1-5 and V is TRBV15; unclear D gene. The CDR3 is 14 residues long. Per germline, CDR1 LNHNV and CDR2 YYDKDF (reference sequence). Trimming took off 0 bases at V and 2 bases at J, with 5 bases between the two ends. This CDR3 is CATSREGGNQPQHF. DNA of the CDR3: TGTGCCACCAGCAGAGAAGGCGGCAATCAGCCCCAGCATTTT.

The chain carries TRBV5-1 and TRBJ2-1; the D is unclear. This CDR3 spans 15 amino acids. The V end was cut by 1 base, the J end by 0 bases, with 8 bases between. Germline loops: CDR1 SGHRS, CDR2 YFSETQ. DNA of the CDR3: TGCGCCAGCAGCTTGTACACGAGCTCCTACAATGAGCAGTTCTTC. Amino acid sequence: CASSLYTSSYNEQFF.

This clonotype was picked up a small number of times. This rearrangement joins TRBV5-1 to TRBJ2-1, with 8 bases lining up with TRBD2. The CDR3 extends over 15 amino acids. The germline V gene has CDR1 SGHRS and CDR2 YFSETQ. V was clipped by 2 bases and J by 1 base; unmatched bases: 2. CDR3 region: CASSFRGGSYNEQFF. CDR3 sequence (DNA): TGCGCCAGCAGCTTTCGGGGGGGTTCCTACAATGAGCAGTTCTTC.

This chain uses TRBV4-1 with TRBJ2-2, with 7 bases identical to TRBD1. The junction had 2 bases not matched to a gene; V was cut back by 4 bases and J by 0 bases. Looked up from germline, CDR1 is MGHRA and CDR2 is YSYEKL. This CDR3 region has 15 residues. DNA for the CDR3: TGCGCCAGCAGCCGAGGGACAGCGAACACCGGGGAGCTGTTTTTT. This translates into CASSRGTANTGELFF.

This clonotype has only a few counts. The chain links TRBV6-5 to TRBJ2-1; D unresolved. The CDR3 runs to 12 residues. The V gene lost 5 bases and the J gene lost 9 bases, with 11 bases spanning the gap. CDR1 is MNHEY, CDR2 SVGAGI, per germline. The CDR3 nucleotides are TGTGCCAGCAGTGGGCCGGTCTTTGAGCAGTTCTTC. Its protein product is CASSGPVFEQFF.

The gene calls are TRBV4-3 and TRBJ2-1; 12 bases align to TRBD1. Germline V CDR1 and CDR2: LGHNA, YSLEER. Germline trimming cut 0 bases from V and 2 bases from J; bases unmatched to any gene: 2. This CDR3 region has 17 residues. The CDR3 reads CASSQDWDRGPYNEQFF. The CDR3 DNA follows: TGCGCCAGCAGCCAAGATTGGGACAGGGGGCCCTACAATGAGCAGTTCTTC.

The chain is built from TRBV7-8 and TRBJ2-1; 9 nucleotides agree with TRBD1. The J segment lost 5 bases and the V segment lost 5 bases, leaving 4 bases of the junction unmatched. Germline V gene data show CDR1 as SGHVS and CDR2 as FQNEAQ. The CDR3 consists of 14 residues. The CDR3 reads CASSGRQGDNEQFF. CDR3 DNA: TGTGCCAGCAGCGGTAGACAGGGGGACAATGAGCAGTTCTTC. Full variable domain (missing parts from reference TRBV7-8 and TRBJ2-1): GAGVSQSPRYKVAKRGQDVALRCDPISGHVSLFWYQQALGQGPEFLTYFQNEAQLDKSGLPSDRFFAERPEGSVSTLKIQRTQQEDSAVYLCASSGRQGDNEQFFGPGTRLTVL.

The CDR3 bases are TGTGCCAGCAGCATACGGGTCCGGGAGACCCAGTACTTC. Protein product: CASSIRVRETQYF. The chain uses TRBV21-1 and TRBJ2-5. TRBV21-1 counts as a pseudogene. CDR3 size: 13 residues.

The V gene is TRBV4-1, the J gene TRBJ2-7; maybe TRBD1 (5 bases). CDR1 MGHRA and CDR2 YSYEKL come from the germline V gene. Trimming cost V 3 bases and J 7 bases, with 16 bases left between them. The CDR3 is 14 amino acids. CDR3 sequence reads: CASSQNQGIGEQYF. CDR3 nucleotide sequence: TGCGCCAGCAGCCAGAACCAGGGTATAGGGGAGCAGTACTTC.

This clonotype turned up a few times. The genes are TRBV29-1 and TRBJ1-1; D unclear. CDR1 is SQVTM, CDR2 ANQGSEA, per germline. The CDR3 is made up of 12 amino acids. V lost 6 bases to trimming and J lost 4 bases, with 12 bases between them. The CDR3 DNA reads as TGCAGCGTCGGAAGGTGGGGCACTGAAGCTTTCTTT. Amino acid sequence: CSVGRWGTEAFF.

The chain links TRBV11-2 to TRBJ2-2; TRBD1 agrees at 7 bases. The germline gives CDR1 SGHAT, CDR2 FQNNGV. This CDR3 spans 18 amino acids. J was trimmed by 0 bases and V by 4 bases; bases with no gene match: 11. The CDR3 loop reads CASSSSPGQSTNTGELFF. In nucleotides, the CDR3 is TGTGCCAGCAGCTCGAGTCCGGGACAGTCGACGAACACCGGGGAGCTGTTTTTT.

This clonotype was seen a handful of times. This rearrangement joins TRBV6-5 to TRBJ2-3; the match to TRBD2 covers 7 bases. Trimming took 6 bases from V and 4 from J; bases not matched to a gene: 10. In germline, CDR1 is MNHEY, CDR2 SVGAGI. CDR3 size: 15 residues. CDR3 protein: CASSPLGLEPDTQYF. The CDR3 region has the DNA TGTGCCAGCAGCCCCCTTGGACTAGAGCCAGATACGCAGTATTTT.

There are a few counts of this clonotype. The V gene is TRBV6-5, the J gene TRBJ2-7, with D perhaps matching TRBD2 (6 bases). V lost 2 bases to trimming and J lost 10 bases, with 18 bases between them. Looked up from germline, CDR1 is MNHEY and CDR2 is SVGAGI. This CDR3 is built from 14 residues. CDR3 protein: CASSYGTGVERQYF. DNA for the CDR3: TGTGCCAGCAGTTACGGGACGGGGGTAGAAAGACAGTACTTC.

The V and J genes are TRBV7-2 and TRBJ2-3; D possibly corresponds to TRBD2 (5 bases). The V end lost 5 bases, the J end lost 6 bases, and 21 bases lay between the germline ends. CDR1 is SGHTA and CDR2 is FQGNSA in the germline V gene. This CDR3 spans 16 amino acids. CDR3 bases: TGTGCCAGCAGCACGATCAGTAAACACTCGGGGGATACGCAGTATTTT. Protein: CASSTISKHSGDTQYF. Full variable domain (remainder filled in from reference TRBV7-2 and TRBJ2-3): GAGVSQSPSNKVTEKGKDVELRCDPISGHTALYWYRQSLGQGLEFLIYFQGNSAPDKSGLPSDRFSAERTGGSVSTLTIQRTQQEDSAVYLCASSTISKHSGDTQYFGPGTRLTVL.